One sample yielded the 22 T cell receptor beta chains listed below, sequenced in a study of blood T cell repertoires in COVID-19. The method was immunoSEQ multiplex PCR; TCRdb's version includes in-frame clones alone and lacks a portion of them. The profile shows roughly 180,000 clones, roughly 76% of them singletons. Sequenced sample: peripheral blood. These receptors were obtained from a woman aged 35 to 49 with COVID-19, enrolled during active disease.

This sequence joins TRBV6-5 and TRBJ2-1; 9 nucleotides line up with TRBD2. Germline CDR1 is MNHEY and CDR2 is SVGAGI. J gave up 2 bases and V 9 bases, and 8 bases lay outside the gene matches. This CDR3 comprises 15 residues. The CDR3 spells CARTVAGAPYNEQFF. As DNA, the CDR3 is TGTGCCAGGACTGTAGCGGGAGCTCCCTACAATGAGCAGTTCTTC.

The chain employs TRBV3-1 (or the pseudogene TRBV3-2) and TRBJ2-5; 8 nucleotides line up with TRBD2. Trimming took 1 base from V and 4 from J; bases not matched to a gene: 5. CDR3 length: 15 residues. Looked up from germline, CDR1 is LGHDT and CDR2 is YNNKEL (reference sequence). CDR3 coding DNA: TGTGCCAGCAGCCAAGCTGGGACTAGTCGAGAGACCCAGTACTTC. Protein sequence: CASSQAGTSRETQYF.

The chain links TRBV28 to TRBJ1-1; 7 nucleotides align to TRBD1. The CDR3 is made up of 15 amino acids. Germline CDR1 and CDR2: MDHEN and SYDVKM. V gave up 7 bases and J gave up 1 base; unmatched junction bases: 9. CDR3 loop: CASTQDREGNTEAFF. CDR3 nucleotides: TGTGCCAGCACACAAGACAGGGAAGGGAACACTGAAGCTTTCTTT.

The chain is built from TRBV28 and TRBJ2-7; 11 bases map to TRBD1. The CDR3 runs 16 residues. Losses at the gene ends were 5 bases for V and 3 bases for J; bases not matched to a gene: 9. Germline assignment: CDR1 MDHEN and CDR2 SYDVKM. The CDR3 DNA reads as TGTGCCAGCAGTAATGGCGGGACAGGGGGTTTCTACGAGCAGTACTTC. Protein product: CASSNGGTGGFYEQYF.

The chain is built from TRBV27 and TRBJ2-7; TRBD2 agrees at 7 bases. The CDR3 runs 13 residues. Germline trimming cut 5 bases from V and 6 bases from J; bases unmatched to any gene: 7. The germline CDR1 and CDR2 sequences are MNHEY and SMNVEV (reference sequence). The CDR3 DNA follows: TGTGCCAGCAGTGAGCGGGGATCCGGCGAGCAGTACTTC. It is translated as CASSERGSGEQYF.

This chain connects TRBV12-3 or TRBV12-4 to TRBJ1-6; 9 bases are shared with TRBD1. The CDR3 is 13 amino acids. The V gene end was trimmed by 6 bases and the J gene end by 8 bases; junction bases not matched to a gene: 2. In DNA, the CDR3 is TGTGCCAGCAGGACAGGGGGGTATTCACCCCTCCACTTT. This translates into CASRTGGYSPLHF.

The gene calls are TRBV19 and TRBJ2-1, with D tentatively TRBD1 (6 bases). Germline values: CDR1 LNHDA, CDR2 SQIVND (reference sequence). This CDR3 spans 14 amino acids. The V end was cut by 4 bases, the J end by 1 base, with 8 bases between. The CDR3 reads CASSTRGSYNEQFF. The CDR3 region has the DNA TGTGCCAGTAGTACCAGGGGTTCCTACAATGAGCAGTTCTTC.

The CDR3 region is CASSEDRRQYF. CDR3 nucleotides: TGTGCCAGCAGTGAGGACAGGAGGCAGTACTTC. The rearrangement joins TRBV6-1 to TRBJ2-7, with 7 nucleotides matching TRBD1. The CDR3 has 11 residues. Germline CDR1 MNHNS, CDR2 SASEGT. The junction had 2 bases not matched to a gene; V was cut back by 3 bases and J by 9 bases.

This chain connects TRBV5-4 to TRBJ2-5, with D hard to call. The CDR3 has 13 amino acids. The V end lost 0 bases, the J end lost 5 bases, and 8 bases lay between the germline ends. CDR1 is SGHNT and CDR2 is YYREEE in the germline V gene (reference sequence). CDR3 DNA sequence: TGTGCCAGCAGCTTGGCCTGGAGCGAGACCCAGTACTTC. This translates into CASSLAWSETQYF.

The CDR3 DNA is TGTGCCAGCAGCTATGACAGGGCGGTTGCTGAAGCTTTCTTT. Translating gives CASSYDRAVAEAFF. The V call is TRBV5-6, the J call TRBJ1-1, with TRBD1 identical over 7 bases. This CDR3 comprises 14 residues. Germline V gene lookup returns CDR1 SGHDT and CDR2 YYEEEE. The junction had 8 bases not matched to a gene; V was cut back by 3 bases and J by 6 bases.

The chain is built from TRBV28 and TRBJ2-1, with D tentatively TRBD2 (5 bases). V lost 10 bases to trimming and J lost 6 bases, with 25 bases between them. Looked up from germline, CDR1 is MDHEN and CDR2 is SYDVKM. The CDR3 length is 16 residues. The CDR3 DNA sequence: TGTGCCACCAGGACGAGTCGCGGGTCCGGATTCAATGAGCAGTTCTTC. It encodes CATRTSRGSGFNEQFF.

CDR3 in DNA: TGTGCCAGCAGCGTCCGGGACAGGGACTCCTACGAGCAGTACGTC. It encodes CASSVRDRDSYEQYV. The rearrangement links TRBV6-5 to TRBJ2-7; TRBD1 aligns across 9 bases. The CDR3 covers 15 residues. The J segment lost 0 bases and the V segment lost 6 bases, leaving 6 bases of the junction unmatched. Per the germline V gene, CDR1 is MNHEY and CDR2 is SVGAGI.

The chain combines TRBV21-1 with TRBJ2-3; the table's TRBD2 call for D was not verified on the DNA. TRBV21-1 is termed a pseudogene. The CDR3 covers 18 residues. CDR3 in DNA: TGTGCCAGCAGCAAAGTTACCCCTCTAGATCCCCCCACAGATACGCAGTATTTT. It encodes CASSKVTPLDPPTDTQYF.

V usage is TRBV5-1 and J usage is TRBJ2-1, with a tentative D call TRBD2 (6 bases). This CDR3 contains 14 residues. Per germline, CDR1 SGHRS and CDR2 YFSETQ. V was shortened by 7 bases and J by 7 bases, with 18 bases between the two germline ends. The CDR3 is CASGSPEEGNEQFF. CDR3 DNA: TGCGCCAGCGGCTCACCGGAGGAGGGAAATGAGCAGTTCTTC.

The V and J genes are TRBV29-1 and TRBJ1-1; D is unresolved. Trimming left V 5 bases short and J 1 base short, with 8 bases between. The CDR3 consists of 12 residues. The germline gives CDR1 SQVTM, CDR2 ANQGSEA. The CDR3 region has the DNA TGCAGCGTTCGCGAGGGGAACACTGAAGCTTTCTTT. This codes for CSVREGNTEAFF.

The rearrangement uses TRBV4-1 and TRBJ1-1, with D unresolved. This CDR3 spans 14 amino acids. Germline loops: CDR1 MGHRA, CDR2 YSYEKL. V was trimmed by 0 bases and J by 1 base, leaving 6 bases between them. In DNA, the CDR3 is TGCGCCAGCAGCCAAGATTTGCGGAACACTGAAGCTTTCTTT. Translating gives CASSQDLRNTEAFF.

The J gene is TRBJ2-2, the V gene TRBV6-5, with D possibly matching TRBD1 (6 bases). The CDR3 sequence is 12 residues long. Trimming cost V 6 bases and J 6 bases, with 8 bases left between them. Germline CDR1 MNHEY, CDR2 SVGAGI. The CDR3 DNA reads as TGTGCCAGCAGAACAGGGCCCGGGGAGCTGTTTTTT. Translation gives CASRTGPGELFF.

The V call is TRBV7-9, the J call TRBJ2-7; 9 bases map to TRBD1. The CDR3 length is 17 residues. CDR1 is SEHNR and CDR2 is FQNEAQ in the germline V gene (reference sequence). Losses at the gene ends were 4 bases for V and 1 base for J; bases not matched to a gene: 11. The CDR3 here is CASSSPGLGQGSYEQYV. In DNA, the CDR3 is TGTGCCAGCAGCTCCCCGGGACTGGGACAGGGATCCTACGAGCAGTACGTC.

V and J are TRBV6-1 and TRBJ1-6; the match to TRBD1 covers 7 bases. The V gene end was trimmed by 0 bases and the J gene end by 9 bases; junction bases not matched to a gene: 5. The CDR3 length is 15 residues. In germline, CDR1 is MNHNS, CDR2 SASEGT. CDR3 DNA: TGTGCCAGCAGTGAAGCGAGAGGGGGCAGTTCACCCCTCCACTTT. It specifies CASSEARGGSSPLHF.

The chain links TRBV7-2 to TRBJ2-3; a weak D match, TRBD2 (6 bases). Germline V CDR1 and CDR2: SGHTA, FQGNSA. The CDR3 extends over 15 amino acids. V lost 5 bases and J lost 1, with 13 bases in between. The CDR3 spells CASSLSGAGTDTQYF. CDR3 in DNA: TGTGCCAGCAGCCTTAGCGGTGCTGGCACAGATACGCAGTATTTT.

The V gene is TRBV29-1, the J gene TRBJ2-3, with 10 bases matching TRBD2. In germline, CDR1 is SQVTM, CDR2 ANQGSEA. The CDR3 contains 11 residues. J gave up 14 bases and V 6 bases, and 8 bases lay outside the gene matches. Written as DNA, the CDR3 is TGCAGCGTCCCTAGCGGGGGACTACTGTATTTT. It is translated as CSVPSGGLLYF.

This clone has only a few counts. This rearrangement joins TRBV3-1 (or the pseudogene TRBV3-2) to TRBJ2-7, with D possibly matching TRBD2 (5 bases). CDR3 length equals 15 residues. Germline CDR1 LGHDT, CDR2 YNNKEL (reference sequence). V lost 2 bases, J lost 7 bases, and 18 bases lay in between. CDR3 sequence: CASSQLSARGGEQYF. For the CDR3, the DNA is TGTGCCAGCAGCCAATTGAGTGCCCGGGGTGGGGAGCAGTACTTC.